This T cell receptor (beta chain) is from a study of control samples from healthy donors and cancer patients. Produced via immunoSEQ multiplex PCR; TCRdb's table is partial and in-frame only. The repertoire has fewer than 150,000 clones, 90% of them found once; the top ten carry more than 2%. The CDR3 runs 14 residues. Trimming left V 0 bases short and J 4 bases short, with 8 bases between. The germline V gene has CDR1 SGHNT and CDR2 YYREEE (reference sequence). The clonotype comes from a man between 18 and 29 years old in good health. Sequenced: blood. This chain uses TRBV5-4 with TRBJ1-3; D is ambiguous. The CDR3 bases are TGTGCCAGCAGCTTGGAAATCTCCGGAAACACCATATATTTT. This sequence encodes CASSLEISGNTIYF.